These 14 T cell receptor beta chains came from one sample sequenced in a study of blood T cells in healthy people across ages. A J-beta primer mix and a sample-barcoded 5' primer were used in a second PCR of about 7 to 11 cycles. TCRdb ran MiXCR on the 5' RACE reads and lists one entry per CDR3 protein. Of some 1.5 million distinct CDR3 sequences in the sample, 25% to 30% were seen once. Material for sequencing was blood. The receptor source for this set is a woman aged 25 to 39 in good health.

This clonotype occurred once. This chain links TRBV7-9 with TRBJ2-3; tentatively, D is TRBD2 (5 bases). Trimming removed 5 bases from V and 6 bases from J, with 24 bases in between. The CDR3 is made up of 17 amino acids. The germline gives CDR1 SEHNR, CDR2 FQNEAQ (reference sequence). CDR3 DNA: TGTGCCAGCAGCCCCATGACTGGGCGGAGGTATTCGGATACGCAGTATTTT. It translates to CASSPMTGRRYSDTQYF.

This clonotype was seen a handful of times. The genes are TRBV14 and TRBJ2-4; no firm D call. V was pared by 2 bases and J by 11 bases, with 16 bases between. CDR3 size: 14 residues. The V gene's germline CDR1 is SGHDN and CDR2 FVKESK. This chain's CDR3 is CASSQQGFGFVQYF. CDR3 DNA sequence: TGTGCCAGCAGCCAACAAGGGTTTGGGTTTGTTCAGTACTTC.

The chain employs TRBV12-3 or TRBV12-4 and TRBJ1-6; possible D gene TRBD1, 5 bases. This CDR3 comprises 13 residues. Trimming pared 10 bases from V and 10 bases from J, leaving 17 bases between. The CDR3 DNA is TGTGCCATAGAGGGGAGTAGGCACTCACCCCTCCACTTT. It translates to CAIEGSRHSPLHF.

The sample holds many counts of this clonotype. This chain links TRBV12-3 or TRBV12-4 with TRBJ2-3; 7 nucleotides line up with TRBD2. This CDR3 region has 14 residues. V gave up 6 bases and J gave up 6 bases; unmatched junction bases: 9. The CDR3 loop reads CASRSSGFGDTQYF. CDR3 DNA sequence: TGTGCCAGCAGGTCTAGCGGCTTCGGGGATACGCAGTATTTT.

This clonotype was detected a few times. This chain uses TRBV7-9 with TRBJ1-2, with D unresolved. The V end lost 1 base, the J end lost 7 bases, and 10 bases lay between the germline ends. The CDR3 length is 13 residues. CDR1 SEHNR and CDR2 FQNEAQ come from the germline V gene (reference sequence). CDR3 nucleotide sequence: TGTGCCAGCAGCTTAGAGTTGGCGACTGGCTACACCTTC. It codes for CASSLELATGYTF.

The chain recombines TRBV7-3 with TRBJ2-5, with TRBD2 matching over 11 bases. The length of the CDR3 is 15 residues. Germline-derived CDR1 and CDR2 are SGHTA and FQGTGA. Unmatched junction bases numbered 6, after V lost 7 bases and J lost 2 bases. The CDR3 bases are TGTGCCAGCAACTTGACTAGCGGGGAGCAAGAGACCCAGTACTTC. It yields the protein CASNLTSGEQETQYF.

About this clonotype itself: A read error may account for a junction end that differs from germline. This rearrangement joins TRBV12-3 or TRBV12-4 to TRBJ2-1; 8 positions match TRBD2. The CDR3 runs 15 residues. CDR3 region: CVSSLELAGYNEQFF. CDR3 nucleotide sequence: TGTGTCAGCAGTTTAGAGTTAGCGGGGTACAATGAGCAGTTCTTC.

This clonotype was counted only a few times. V gene TRBV19 combines with J gene TRBJ1-1, with a weak D call TRBD1 (6 bases). Germline V lookup: CDR1 LNHDA, CDR2 SQIVND (reference sequence). There are 13 residues in the CDR3. V shed 0 bases and J shed 5 bases, with 7 bases lying between them. The CDR3 region is CASSIEGGTEAFF. CDR3 nucleotide sequence: TGTGCCAGTAGTATAGAAGGGGGTACTGAAGCTTTCTTT.

Regarding this clonotype: Possible read error: a much larger clone is one base away. The rearrangement links TRBV11-2 to TRBJ2-5; D is undetermined. The V and J ends lost 0 bases and 11 bases respectively, with 13 bases between them. From germline, CDR1 is SGHAT and CDR2 FQNNGV. This CDR3 comprises 13 residues. CDR3 in DNA: TGTGCCAGCAGCTTAGACCAAGGGAATGAGCAGTACTTC. As protein: CASSLDQGNEQYF. Based on the CDR3 plus reference TRBV11-2 and TRBJ2-5, the full variable domain is EAGVAQSPRYKIIEKRQSVAFWCNPISGHATLYWYQQILGQGPKLLIQFQNNGVVDDSQLPKDRFSAERLKGVDSTLKIQPAKLEDSAVYLCASSLDQGNEQYFGPGTRLLVL.

This clonotype was observed many times. The rearrangement links TRBV4-1 to TRBJ1-5, with 8 bases identical to TRBD1. V shed 0 bases and J 5 bases; nucleotides not matched to a gene: 6. CDR1 is MGHRA, CDR2 YSYEKL, per germline. The CDR3 loop spans 16 amino acids. CDR3 amino acids: CASSQDPPDRDQPQHF. The CDR3 coding sequence is TGCGCCAGCAGCCAAGATCCCCCGGACAGGGATCAGCCCCAGCATTTT.

As concerns this clonotype: A much larger clonotype is one base distant, so this may be a read error. The chain carries TRBV5-5 and TRBJ2-1, with 7 bases matching TRBD1. With 4 bases clipped from V and 13 bases from J, the junction kept 17 bases outside the gene matches. In germline, CDR1 is SGHKS, CDR2 YYEKEE (reference sequence). The CDR3 has 15 residues. Here the CDR3 DNA reads TGTGCCAGCAGCGCGATGGGACAGTACGGAGAGACCCAGTTCTTC. This translates into CASSAMGQYGETQFF.

This clonotype came up a few times. This chain connects TRBV12-3 or TRBV12-4 to TRBJ2-3, with 8 bases fitting TRBD2. Unmatched junction bases numbered 10, after V lost 6 bases and J lost 2 bases. The CDR3 extends over 16 amino acids. CDR3 sequence reads: CASSPNLAGPTDTQYF. The CDR3 DNA reads TGTGCCAGCAGCCCTAATCTAGCGGGCCCCACAGATACGCAGTATTTT.

Comment on this clonotype: Since a much larger clone is just one base distant, this may be a read error. V usage is TRBV7-3 and J usage is TRBJ2-1; the match to TRBD1 covers 8 bases. This CDR3 region has 14 residues. Germline V CDR1 and CDR2: SGHTA, FQGTGA. CDR3 sequence: CTSSPRGRYNEQFF. The CDR3 nucleotides are TGTACCAGCAGCCCCAGGGGGCGTTACAATGAGCAGTTCTTC. The full variable domain, rest sourced from reference TRBV7-3 and TRBJ2-1, is GAGVSQTPSNKVTEKGKYVELRCDPISGHTALYWYRQSLGQGPEFLIYFQGTGAADDSGLPNDRFFAVRPEGSVSTLKIQRTERGDSAVYLCTSSPRGRYNEQFFGPGTRLTVL.

In this sample, this clonotype turned up a few times. The chain couples TRBV29-1 to TRBJ2-3, with a weak D call TRBD2 (6 bases). The germline V and J ends were trimmed by 4 bases and 6 bases, with 11 bases remaining between them. The CDR3 has 12 amino acids. The germline V gene has CDR1 SQVTM and CDR2 ANQGSEA. CDR3 nucleotides: TGCAGCGTTGGCGGGATCGCGGATACGCAGTATTTT. It specifies CSVGGIADTQYF.